This T cell receptor (beta chain) was recovered during a study of Ad26.COV2.S vaccination and SARS-CoV-2 variants. Across the study: The donor participated in the COV1001 trial, in its Ad26.COV2.S arm. Dosing was one shot or two shots 56 days apart.

The method was immunoSEQ multiplex PCR; TCRdb's version includes in-frame clones alone and lacks a portion of them. The sample comprises about 280,000 clones, about 87% of which are singletons, and less than 3.5% rests with the top ten. The CDR3 has 16 residues. V was cut by 3 bases and J by 1 base, with 16 bases left in between. From germline, CDR1 is SGHNT and CDR2 YYREEE (reference sequence). In regard to this clone: Its antigen is as yet unknown.

Treatment indicated: around 19 received Ad26.COV2.S at low or high dose, single or two shots; about 5 received placebo; per-sample allocation not given. It was on day 63 after the first vaccine or placebo injection that samples were taken. SARS-CoV-2 spike from the Wuhan strain was encoded by the vaccine, an Ad26 vector. Overall study findings and caveats: Among vaccine recipients, spike-specific TCR breadth exceeded that of placebo recipients.

The source of this sequence is a person aged 18-60 years who received the Ad26.COV2.S COVID-19 vaccine or a placebo. The chain joins TRBV5-4 to TRBJ1-1; tentatively, D is TRBD1 (5 bases). The sample was peripheral blood, taken in a trial of Ad26.COV2.S vaccine versus placebo. The CDR3 here is CASSSPPGVSNTEAFF. In DNA, the CDR3 is TGTGCCAGCAGCTCCCCCCCGGGGGTCTCGAACACTGAAGCTTTCTTT.